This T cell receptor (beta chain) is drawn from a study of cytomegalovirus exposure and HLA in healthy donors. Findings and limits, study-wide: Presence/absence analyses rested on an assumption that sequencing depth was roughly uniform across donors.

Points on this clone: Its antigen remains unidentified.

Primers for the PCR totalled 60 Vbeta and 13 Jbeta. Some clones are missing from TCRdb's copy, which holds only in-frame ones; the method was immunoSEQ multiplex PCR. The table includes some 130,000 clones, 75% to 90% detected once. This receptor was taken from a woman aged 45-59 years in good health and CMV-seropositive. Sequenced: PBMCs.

The CDR3 region has the DNA TGTGCCAGCAGGAGCCCGGGAACAGATACGCAGTATTTT. Amino acids: CASRSPGTDTQYF. The chain recombines TRBV6-1 with TRBJ2-3, with D maybe TRBD2 (5 bases). Trimming removed 6 bases from V and 3 bases from J, with 10 bases in between. Germline V CDR1 and CDR2: MNHNS, SASEGT. This CDR3 is 13 amino acids long.